Listed below are T cell receptor beta chains from one sample, sequenced in a study of T-cell reconstitution after alpha-beta-depleted transplantation in children. TCRdb re-derived calls from the PCR reads in MiXCR, one entry per CDR3 protein. The sample contains 700,000 to 950,000 distinct CDR3 sequences, approximately 15% of which appear only once. The input for sequencing was PBMCs, mostly from graft donor cells, taken 360 days after TCRalphabeta/CD19-depleted stem cell transplant. These receptors originate from a male patient younger than 18 who had a stem cell transplant for acute lymphoblastic leukemia, so the T cells may come from the graft donor. Both conserved end residues are part of each CDR3. Each record gives: D gene, V gene, J gene, clone size, CDR3 protein, CDR3 DNA. D genes are given only for firm matches. Clone size is not always given. Where it is, it says once, few, many or a class for expanded clones.

D gene: .; V gene: TRBV29-1; J gene: TRBJ2-1; clone size: .; CDR3 protein: CSVEDSPFF; CDR3 DNA: TGCAGCGTTGAAGATTCTCCGTTCTTC
D gene: .; V gene: TRBV12-3/TRBV12-4; J gene: TRBJ2-7; clone size: many; CDR3 protein: CASSHYYEQYF; CDR3 DNA: TGTGCCAGCAGTCACTATTACGAGCAGTACTTC
D gene: TRBD2; V gene: TRBV7-3; J gene: TRBJ2-1; clone size: .; CDR3 protein: CASSTISGRAYNEQFF; CDR3 DNA: TGTGCCAGCAGCACCATTAGCGGGAGGGCCTACAATGAGCAGTTCTTC
D gene: .; V gene: TRBV20-1; J gene: TRBJ2-7; clone size: .; CDR3 protein: CSARVSASSLYEQYF; CDR3 DNA: TGCAGTGCTAGAGTGAGCGCTAGTTCTCTCTACGAGCAGTACTTC
D gene: .; V gene: TRBV29-1; J gene: TRBJ2-3; clone size: .; CDR3 protein: CSVDRGTSTDTQYF; CDR3 DNA: TGCAGCGTTGATAGAGGCACCAGCACAGATACGCAGTATTTT
D gene: TRBD2; V gene: TRBV7-6; J gene: TRBJ2-3; clone size: many; CDR3 protein: CASSSRLAGGPDTQYF; CDR3 DNA: TGTGCCAGCAGCTCACGACTAGCGGGAGGACCAGATACGCAGTATTTT
D gene: .; V gene: TRBV7-8; J gene: TRBJ1-3; clone size: .; CDR3 protein: CASSWKARALYYSGNTIYF; CDR3 DNA: TGTGCCAGCAGCTGGAAGGCACGGGCCCTTTACTACTCTGGAAACACCATATATTTT
D gene: TRBD2; V gene: TRBV18; J gene: TRBJ2-7; clone size: .; CDR3 protein: CASSPSGLATYEQYF; CDR3 DNA: TGTGCCAGCTCACCATCGGGACTAGCGACCTACGAGCAGTACTTC
D gene: .; V gene: TRBV7-9; J gene: TRBJ1-2; clone size: few; CDR3 protein: CASSLQPGYGYTF; CDR3 DNA: TGTGCCAGCAGCTTGCAACCGGGTTATGGCTACACCTTC
D gene: .; V gene: TRBV7-2; J gene: TRBJ1-1; clone size: .; CDR3 protein: CASSSRSPTEAFF; CDR3 DNA: TGTGCCAGCAGCTCCCGGAGCCCCACTGAAGCTTTCTTT
D gene: .; V gene: TRBV20-1; J gene: TRBJ1-5; clone size: .; CDR3 protein: CSAPIWAINQPQHF; CDR3 DNA: TGCAGTGCTCCAATCTGGGCGATCAATCAGCCCCAGCATTTT
D gene: TRBD2; V gene: TRBV12-3/TRBV12-4; J gene: TRBJ2-3; clone size: .; CDR3 protein: CASSYSGRLGDTQYF; CDR3 DNA: TGTGCCAGCAGCTATAGCGGGAGGCTGGGAGATACGCAGTATTTT
D gene: TRBD2; V gene: TRBV29-1; J gene: TRBJ2-1; clone size: .; CDR3 protein: CSVTSGGSPSYNEQFF; CDR3 DNA: TGCAGCGTGACTAGCGGAGGATCCCCTTCCTACAATGAGCAGTTCTTC
D gene: .; V gene: TRBV9; J gene: TRBJ2-7; clone size: many; CDR3 protein: CASTQCMGDPYEQYF; CDR3 DNA: TGTGCCAGCACCCAGTGCATGGGGGATCCCTACGAGCAGTACTTC
D gene: .; V gene: TRBV9; J gene: TRBJ2-7; clone size: many; CDR3 protein: CASSVAGPPYEQYF; CDR3 DNA: TGTGCCAGCAGCGTAGCTGGCCCCCCCTACGAGCAGTACTTC
D gene: TRBD2; V gene: TRBV7-8; J gene: TRBJ2-5; clone size: .; CDR3 protein: CASSLREGVQETQYF; CDR3 DNA: TGTGCCAGCAGTCTTCGGGAGGGGGTCCAAGAGACCCAGTACTTC
D gene: .; V gene: TRBV7-2; J gene: TRBJ2-1; clone size: few; CDR3 protein: CASSLTQRAYNEQFF; CDR3 DNA: TGTGCCAGCAGCTTAACCCAGCGGGCCTACAATGAGCAGTTCTTC
D gene: .; V gene: TRBV20-1; J gene: TRBJ1-5; clone size: .; CDR3 protein: CSVPGADNQPQHF; CDR3 DNA: TGCAGTGTCCCCGGGGCAGACAATCAGCCCCAGCATTTT
D gene: TRBD1; V gene: TRBV29-1; J gene: TRBJ2-3; clone size: .; CDR3 protein: CSVDRGVLPTDTQYF; CDR3 DNA: TGCAGCGTAGACAGGGGGGTTCTACCCACAGATACGCAGTATTTT
D gene: TRBD1; V gene: TRBV29-1; J gene: TRBJ2-2; clone size: few; CDR3 protein: CSVEGTGAGELFF; CDR3 DNA: TGCAGCGTTGAAGGAACAGGGGCCGGGGAGCTGTTTTTT
D gene: TRBD1; V gene: TRBV20-1; J gene: TRBJ1-4; clone size: .; CDR3 protein: CSARDRGRGTNEKLFF; CDR3 DNA: TGCAGTGCAAGGGACAGGGGGCGAGGAACTAATGAAAAACTGTTTTTT
D gene: .; V gene: TRBV20-1; J gene: TRBJ2-1; clone size: .; CDR3 protein: CSARDRRTRHNEQFF; CDR3 DNA: TGCAGTGCTAGAGATCGGAGGACTCGGCACAATGAGCAGTTCTTC
D gene: .; V gene: TRBV7-6; J gene: TRBJ2-2; clone size: few; CDR3 protein: CASSPRPWTGELFF; CDR3 DNA: TGTGCCAGCAGCCCCCGACCATGGACCGGGGAGCTGTTTTTT